What follows are 30 T cell receptor beta chains derived from one specimen sequenced in a study of identical twins. In TCRdb, the 5' RACE reads were re-called with MiXCR into one record per CDR3 protein. The sample carries roughly 700,000 distinct CDR3 sequences, under 9% recorded once. The same sample was also studied in work on yellow fever vaccine responses in identical twins.

Sequenced: PBMCs. The receptors stem from a woman in her late teens or twenties in good health.

The table lists this clonotype with a few counts. The chain uses TRBV12-3 or TRBV12-4 and TRBJ2-2; 14 bases match TRBD2. The CDR3 is made up of 16 amino acids. V lost 6 bases and J lost 13; bases outside the gene matches: 13. CDR3 nucleotide sequence: TGTGCCAGCAGCTCTGGACTAGCGGGGGGATCGGGGTCGCTGTTTTTT. Translated, it gives CASSSGLAGGSGSLFF.

The V gene is TRBV9, the J gene TRBJ2-1, with D perhaps assigned TRBD1 or TRBD2 (6 bases each). Trimming shortened V by 0 bases and J by 4 bases, and 20 bases separated the two germline ends. CDR1 and CDR2 (germline): SGDLS, YYNGEE. The CDR3 totals 18 residues. The CDR3 bases are TGTGCCAGCAGCGTAGAGGGGAATGGGGGGCAGGGTTACAATGAGCAGTTCTTC. Translating it yields CASSVEGNGGQGYNEQFF.

Many counts were recorded for this clonotype. V usage is TRBV14 and J usage is TRBJ2-1; 9 bases are a match to TRBD2. CDR1 is SGHDN and CDR2 is FVKESK in the germline V gene. CDR3 length equals 14 residues. The junction had 0 bases not matched to a gene; V was cut back by 4 bases and J by 2 bases. The CDR3: CASSRLAAYNEQFF. The CDR3 coding sequence is TGTGCCAGCAGCCGACTAGCGGCCTACAATGAGCAGTTCTTC.

A few counts support this clonotype. For the CDR3, the DNA is TGCGCCAGCAGCCCGAGAACTACCGCCGTGGCCGCAACTAATGAAAAACTGTTTTTT. Its translation is CASSPRTTAVAATNEKLFF. The V call is TRBV4-1, the J call TRBJ1-4; D ambiguous. The germline V gene encodes CDR1 MGHRA and CDR2 YSYEKL. The CDR3 covers 19 residues. Trimming removed 4 bases from V and 0 bases from J, with 21 bases in between.

This clonotype was found a few times. The gene calls are TRBV15 and TRBJ1-5; maybe TRBD1 (6 bases). Per germline, CDR1 LNHNV and CDR2 YYDKDF (reference sequence). V was trimmed by 2 bases and J by 0 bases, leaving 8 bases between them. The CDR3 is made up of 15 amino acids. The DNA for the CDR3 is TGTGCCACCAGCAGAACAGGGAATAGCAATCAGCCCCAGCATTTT. It encodes CATSRTGNSNQPQHF.

In its sample, this clonotype was seen many times. The chain uses TRBV20-1 and TRBJ2-5; TRBD1 agrees at 10 bases. V shed 6 bases and J 4 bases; nucleotides not matched to a gene: 11. Germline V lookup: CDR1 DFQATT, CDR2 SNEGSKA (reference sequence). There are 15 residues in the CDR3. Here the CDR3 reads CSAGFSTGGLETQYF. The CDR3 bases are TGCAGTGCCGGATTTTCGACAGGGGGCTTAGAGACCCAGTACTTC.

Only a few counts were recorded for this clonotype. V gene TRBV5-1 combines with J gene TRBJ2-2, with D possibly TRBD2 on 5 matching bases. This CDR3 is built from 15 residues. Germline V gene lookup returns CDR1 SGHRS and CDR2 YFSETQ. Trimming shortened V by 0 bases and J by 6 bases, and 12 bases separated the two germline ends. The CDR3 nucleotides read TGCGCCAGCAGCTTGGCCAATGGAGGATCCGGGGAGCTGTTTTTT. Its protein product is CASSLANGGSGELFF.

V is TRBV12-3 or TRBV12-4 and J is TRBJ1-5; possible D gene TRBD1, 5 bases. Trimming took off 6 bases at V and 0 bases at J, with 15 bases between the two ends. This CDR3 region has 16 residues. The CDR3 region is CASSSAGGYSNQPQHF. CDR3 in DNA: TGTGCCAGCAGCTCGGCCGGGGGATATAGCAATCAGCCCCAGCATTTT.

Many counts were recorded for this clonotype. The CDR3 sequence is CASSLRQANQPQHF. The CDR3 DNA is TGTGCCAGCAGTTTGAGACAGGCCAATCAGCCCCAGCATTTT. The J gene is TRBJ1-5, the V gene TRBV12-3 or TRBV12-4, with D maybe TRBD1 (6 bases). The CDR3 is 14 residues long. V was cut by 3 bases and J by 3 bases, with 9 bases left in between.

At least ten counts were recorded for this clonotype. This chain connects TRBV6-4 to TRBJ1-2, with 9 bases lining up with TRBD1. V lost 0 bases and J lost 7; bases outside the gene matches: 3. The CDR3 is 14 amino acids. The germline V gene encodes CDR1 MRHNA and CDR2 SNTAGT. The CDR3 bases are TGTGCCAGCAGTGACTCGGGACAGGGTTTTGGCTACACCTTC. Translated, it gives CASSDSGQGFGYTF.

This chain joins TRBV12-3 or TRBV12-4 and TRBJ2-3; 9 nucleotides line up with TRBD2. The CDR3 runs 16 residues. The junction had 10 bases not matched to a gene; V was cut back by 5 bases and J by 4 bases. The CDR3: CASSAPGTSMADTQYF. CDR3 DNA: TGTGCCAGCAGTGCCCCGGGGACTAGCATGGCAGATACGCAGTATTTT.

This sequence joins TRBV7-9 and TRBJ2-7; TRBD1 agrees at 8 bases. Trimming removed 4 bases from V and 5 bases from J; junction bases left unmatched: 10. This CDR3 region has 15 residues. Looked up from germline, CDR1 is SEHNR and CDR2 is FQNEAQ (reference sequence). The CDR3 region has the DNA TGTGCCAGCAGCTCGCTCGGGACAGGCTGGCACGAGCAGTACTTC. Its protein product is CASSSLGTGWHEQYF.

This clonotype was picked up a small number of times. The V gene is TRBV2, the J gene TRBJ2-1; D might be TRBD2 (6 bases). Germline CDR1 is SNHLY and CDR2 is FYNNEI. Trimming took 5 bases from V and 4 from J, leaving 15 bases between them. CDR3 length: 15 amino acids. CDR3 sequence reads: CASSTPGLEYNEQFF. The CDR3 nucleotides read TGTGCCAGCAGTACACCGGGACTCGAATACAATGAGCAGTTCTTC.

This chain joins TRBV12-3 or TRBV12-4 and TRBJ2-6; a weak D match, TRBD1 (5 bases). The CDR3 length is 16 residues. Trimming cost V 6 bases and J 1 base, with 13 bases left between them. This CDR3 reads CASSRQTVSGANVLTF. The DNA of the CDR3 is TGTGCCAGCAGCCGGCAGACAGTTTCTGGGGCCAACGTCCTGACTTTC.

This clonotype was seen ten or more times. This chain links TRBV4-2 with TRBJ2-5; 10 bases agree with TRBD1. Germline V lookup: CDR1 LGHNA, CDR2 YNFKEQ. CDR3 length: 16 residues. Losses at the gene ends were 0 bases for V and 5 bases for J; bases not matched to a gene: 6. CDR3 sequence reads: CASSQEVGTGVETQYF. The CDR3 DNA sequence: TGTGCCAGCAGCCAAGAAGTCGGGACAGGGGTGGAGACCCAGTACTTC.

This clonotype was counted a few times. The chain couples TRBV5-1 to TRBJ2-5, with D maybe TRBD2 (6 bases). The CDR3 has 15 residues. Germline V gene data show CDR1 as SGHRS and CDR2 as YFSETQ. V lost 0 bases and J 4 bases, leaving 13 bases between the germline ends. The CDR3 nucleotides read TGCGCCAGCAGCTTGGCAGGGCTGGAGGGAGAGACCCAGTACTTC. Protein product: CASSLAGLEGETQYF.

This clonotype came up a few times. The chain recombines TRBV27 with TRBJ2-7, with a weak D call TRBD1 (5 bases). CDR1 and CDR2 (germline): MNHEY, SMNVEV (reference sequence). CDR3 size: 14 residues. Trimming left V 3 bases short and J 5 bases short, with 14 bases between. CDR3 bases: TGTGCCAGCAGTTTCCAGGCAGGGTCGGACGAGCAGTACTTC. Amino acids: CASSFQAGSDEQYF.

This clonotype has ten or more counts. This chain links TRBV3-1 with TRBJ2-5; D call uncertain. Trimming left V 4 bases short and J 5 bases short, with 8 bases between. The germline CDR1 and CDR2 sequences are LGHDT and YNNKEL (reference sequence). This CDR3 spans 12 amino acids. Here the CDR3 DNA reads TGTGCCAGCAGCCCTAAAGGCGAGACCCAGTACTTC. It specifies CASSPKGETQYF.

This clonotype has a handful of counts. The chain recombines TRBV6-2 or TRBV6-3 with TRBJ2-7, with 8 bases that match TRBD2. The CDR3 spans 12 residues. The junction had 1 base not matched to a gene; V was cut back by 3 bases and J by 6 bases. Germline V lookup: CDR1 MNHEY, CDR2 SVGEGT. The CDR3 DNA reads as TGTGCCAGCAGTTATGGGACTAGCGAGCAGTACTTC. This encodes CASSYGTSEQYF.

This rearrangement joins TRBV18 to TRBJ2-1; 9 positions agree with TRBD2. The CDR3 is made up of 15 amino acids. Germline CDR1 KGHSH, CDR2 LQKENI. The junction had 9 bases not matched to a gene; V was cut back by 4 bases and J by 8 bases. The CDR3 region has the DNA TGTGCCAGCTCACGACTAGCGGCCCGGGGTGATGAGCAGTTCTTC. It encodes CASSRLAARGDEQFF. Drawing the rest from reference TRBV18 and TRBJ2-1, the complete variable domain is NAGVMQNPRHLVRRRGQEARLRCSPMKGHSHVYWYRQLPEEGLKFMVYLQKENIIDESGMPKERFSAEFPKEGPSILRIQQVVRGDSAAYFCASSRLAARGDEQFFGPGTRLTVL.

This clonotype was seen once. J is TRBJ2-5 and V is TRBV7-9, with unresolved D. V lost 4 bases, J lost 4 bases, and 10 bases lay in between. CDR3 length: 13 amino acids. Germline assignment: CDR1 SEHNR and CDR2 FQNEAQ (reference sequence). DNA of the CDR3: TGTGCCAGCAGCTCGACGGTATTAGAGACCCAGTACTTC. Amino acids: CASSSTVLETQYF.

This clonotype was seen more than once but under ten times. This chain uses TRBV5-6 with TRBJ2-5, with 10 nucleotides matching TRBD2. CDR1 is SGHDT, CDR2 YYEEEE, per germline. V shed 4 bases and J 5 bases; nucleotides not matched to a gene: 5. There are 14 residues in the CDR3. The CDR3 loop is CASSNTGLAETQYF. The CDR3 bases are TGTGCCAGCAGCAACACGGGACTAGCGGAGACCCAGTACTTC.

The sample holds one count of this clonotype. One base away lies a much larger clone, so this may be a sequencing read error. The chain is built from TRBV11-2 and TRBJ2-1; D not resolved. Germline V CDR1 and CDR2: SGHAT, FQNNGV. This CDR3 contains 14 residues. CDR3 protein: CASSIDLKGFEQFF. The CDR3 DNA sequence: TGTGCCAGCAGCATAGATCTGAAGGGTTTTGAGCAGTTCTTC.

Only a few counts were recorded for this clonotype. The rearrangement joins TRBV6-5 to TRBJ2-7; 7 nucleotides match TRBD1. The germline V gene has CDR1 MNHEY and CDR2 SVGAGI. J gave up 6 bases and V 5 bases, and 4 bases lay outside the gene matches. The CDR3 is made up of 12 amino acids. The chain's CDR3 is CASSVDRVEQYF. The CDR3 coding sequence is TGTGCCAGCAGTGTTGACAGGGTCGAGCAGTACTTC.

This clonotype was counted only a few times. The gene calls are TRBV20-1 and TRBJ2-3, with 10 bases fitting TRBD2. Per germline, CDR1 DFQATT and CDR2 SNEGSKA (reference sequence). V shed 3 bases and J 2 bases; nucleotides not matched to a gene: 5. The CDR3 is 15 residues long. CDR3 bases: TGCAGTGCTAGCGGGCTAGCGGGGGCCACAGATACGCAGTATTTT. This codes for CSASGLAGATDTQYF.

The rearrangement joins TRBV28 to TRBJ2-5; 8 positions match TRBD1. The CDR3 covers 15 residues. Germline V gene data show CDR1 as MDHEN and CDR2 as SYDVKM. V lost 6 bases, J lost 1 base, and 7 bases stayed unmatched. CDR3 nucleotide sequence: TGTGCCAGCAGGGACAGGGAGGAACCCCAAGAGACCCAGTACTTC. This encodes CASRDREEPQETQYF.

Of note for this clonotype: A read error may explain this, as a much larger clone is one base away. The chain links TRBV6-1 to TRBJ2-3, with 12 bases identical to TRBD1. This CDR3 comprises 15 residues. Germline assignment: CDR1 MNHNS and CDR2 SASEGT. Trimming cost V 6 bases and J 4 bases; bases outside gene matches: 5. CDR3 in amino acids: CASRTGTGGPDTQYF. The CDR3 DNA sequence: TGTGCCAGCAGAACCGGGACAGGGGGCCCAGATACGCAGTATTTT.

This clonotype has just a few counts. This chain joins TRBV7-9 and TRBJ2-7; D might be TRBD2 (6 bases). Germline V gene sequence: CDR1 SEHNR, CDR2 FQNEAQ (reference sequence). The CDR3 totals 13 residues. V lost 4 bases and J lost 5, with 12 bases in between. CDR3 residues: CASSYSAGNEQYF. The CDR3 bases are TGTGCCAGCAGCTACTCCGCGGGGAACGAGCAGTACTTC. The full variable domain, rest sourced from reference TRBV7-9 and TRBJ2-7, is DTGVSQNPRHKITKRGQNVTFRCDPISEHNRLYWYRQTLGQGPEFLTYFQNEAQLEKSRLLSDRFSAERPKGSFSTLEIQRTEQGDSAMYLCASSYSAGNEQYFGPGTRLTVT.

This clonotype was detected ten times or more. This rearrangement joins TRBV7-2 to TRBJ2-5; D possibly matches TRBD1 or TRBD2 (5 bases each). The CDR3 contains 13 residues. Per the germline V gene, CDR1 is SGHTA and CDR2 is FQGNSA. Trimming took off 6 bases at V and 6 bases at J, with 14 bases between the two ends. CDR3 DNA sequence: TGTGCCAGCAGTCGGGACCGGTCAAAGACCCAGTACTTC. As protein: CASSRDRSKTQYF. Filled out from reference TRBV7-2 and TRBJ2-5, the complete variable domain reads GAGVSQSPSNKVTEKGKDVELRCDPISGHTALYWYRQSLGQGLEFLIYFQGNSAPDKSGLPSDRFSAERTGGSVSTLTIQRTQQEDSAVYLCASSRDRSKTQYFGPGTRLLVL.

This chain links TRBV20-1 with TRBJ2-7; 9 bases are a match to TRBD2. This CDR3 spans 13 amino acids. From germline, CDR1 is DFQATT and CDR2 SNEGSKA (reference sequence). V shed 3 bases, J shed 6 bases, and the junction held 6 bases outside the gene matches. The DNA for the CDR3 is TGCAGTGCTAGCCCCAGCGGGAGGCCCGAGCAGTACTTC. Protein product: CSASPSGRPEQYF.